This T cell receptor beta chain was sequenced during a study of technical replicates of blood from a few donors. TCRdb's copy holds only in-frame clones and misses some; the assay was immunoSEQ multiplex PCR. This sample has approximately 51,000 clones; 93% occur once, and the top ten carry less than 4.5%. This clone was observed once. V gave up 5 bases and J gave up 7 bases; unmatched junction bases: 10. The germline V gene has CDR1 SEHNR and CDR2 FQNEAQ (reference sequence). This CDR3 region has 14 residues. The source of this sequence is a human donor in good health. Some clones in this sample may be carry-over from other donors' samples. The rearrangement uses TRBV7-9 and TRBJ1-2; 7 positions match TRBD1. Specimen: PBMCs. CDR3 amino acids: CASSMDRIALGYTF. The CDR3 DNA is TGTGCCAGCAGCATGGACAGGATAGCCCTTGGCTACACCTTC.